The rows below give T cell receptor beta chains drawn from one sample of a study of shared clonotypes between healthy human individuals. The assay was immunoSEQ multiplex PCR, and TCRdb's table has in-frame clones only and misses some. The profile shows approximately 940,000 clones, about three quarters of them singletons. Specimen: memory CD4+ T cells sorted from blood. The receptors were gathered from a man aged 18 to 29 in good health. CDR3s include the opening cysteine and the closing phenylalanine or tryptophan. A D gene is named only where the DNA matches it firmly. Clone size is given for some rows only: seen once, a few or many times, or a class if the clone is expanded.

. | TRBJ1-1 | 15 | TRBV18 | . | TGTGCCAGCTCACCACTGGCAGGGAGTAGGGCTGAAGCTTTCTTT | CASSPLAGSRAEAFF
. | TRBJ1-5 | 13 | TRBV5-5 | . | TGTGCCAGCAGCTTGGAAGGGGCAAAGCCCCAGCATTTT | CASSLEGAKPQHF
. | TRBJ2-1 | 12 | TRBV11-2 | few | TGTGCCAGCACCTCGAGGTACAATGAGCAGTTCTTC | CASTSRYNEQFF
. | TRBJ2-7 | 19 | TRBV7-8 | . | TGTGCCAGCAGCTTCGAACGTTCACGGTTTCAAAGGAGCTCCTACGAGCAGTACTTC | CASSFERSRFQRSSYEQYF
. | TRBJ2-2 | 15 | TRBV6-5 | . | TGTGCCAGCAGTTTTTTTACCTCCAACACCGGGGAGCTGTTTTTT | CASSFFTSNTGELFF
. | TRBJ2-1 | 14 | TRBV18 | many | TGTGCCAGCTCACCACGAGAGGGGGTTAATGAGCAGTTCTTC | CASSPREGVNEQFF
. | TRBJ1-6 | 13 | TRBV2 | once | TGTGCCAGCACACAGGGCTATAATTCACCCCTCCACTTT | CASTQGYNSPLHF
TRBD1 | TRBJ1-2 | 13 | TRBV10-1 | . | TGCGCCAGCAGTGTCGACAGGGGATATGGCTACACCTTC | CASSVDRGYGYTF
. | TRBJ1-3 | 17 | TRBV4-1 | . | TGCGCCAGCAGCCAAGACGGGGGCGGACACTCTGGAAACACCATATATTTT | CASSQDGGGHSGNTIYF
. | TRBJ1-2 | 12 | TRBV2 | . | TGTGCCAGCAGGGACAACAACTATGGCTACACCTTC | CASRDNNYGYTF
TRBD1 | TRBJ1-5 | 13 | TRBV30 | . | TGTGCCTGGAGTCCCAGGGGGAATCAGCCCCAGCATTTT | CAWSPRGNQPQHF
TRBD1 | TRBJ1-1 | 15 | TRBV5-1 | . | TGCGCCAGCAGCTTAGGACAGGGGTCGAACACTGAAGCTTTCTTT | CASSLGQGSNTEAFF
TRBD1 | TRBJ2-1 | 13 | TRBV19 | . | TGTGCCAGTAGTTCGGGACAGGGGTATGAGCAGTTCTTC | CASSSGQGYEQFF
TRBD2 | TRBJ2-3 | 16 | TRBV5-1 | . | TGCGCCAGCAGCTTGGGATGGCTAGCGGGCACAGATACGCAGTATTTT | CASSLGWLAGTDTQYF
TRBD1 | TRBJ2-7 | 16 | TRBV4-1 | few | TGCGCCAGCAGCCACCCCGGGACAGGGGGCGCCTACGAGCAGTACTTC | CASSHPGTGGAYEQYF
TRBD1 | TRBJ1-6 | 14 | TRBV10-3 | once | TGTGCCATCACCAAGGACAGGGATAGTTCACCCCTCCACTTT | CAITKDRDSSPLHF
TRBD2 | TRBJ2-7 | 15 | TRBV4-1 | . | TGCGCCAGCAGCCAAGAGAAGCGGGAATCCTACGAGCAGTACTTC | CASSQEKRESYEQYF
TRBD1 | TRBJ1-2 | 12 | TRBV5-1 | once | TGCGCCAGCAGCTTGACAGGGGAAGGCTACACCTTC | CASSLTGEGYTF
TRBD1 | TRBJ1-4 | 15 | TRBV6-6 | . | TGTGCCAGCAGTAGGGGACAGGGACTTAATGAAAAACTGTTTTTT | CASSRGQGLNEKLFF
TRBD1 | TRBJ1-2 | 15 | TRBV6-1 | few | TGTGCCAGCAGGGCCGGGACAGGGACTAACTATGGCTACACCTTC | CASRAGTGTNYGYTF
TRBD1 | TRBJ2-7 | 17 | TRBV5-1 | . | TGCGCCAGCAGCCCCTGGTGGACAGGGGTCTATGCGGGCGAGCAGTACTTC | CASSPWWTGVYAGEQYF
. | TRBJ1-6 | 14 | TRBV7-6 | . | TGTGCCAGCAGCTTAGGCCGTGATAATTCACCCCTCCACTTT | CASSLGRDNSPLHF
. | TRBJ2-5 | 11 | TRBV28 | . | TGTGCCAGCAGTTTCAGGGAGACCCAGTACTTC | CASSFRETQYF
TRBD2 | TRBJ2-1 | 15 | TRBV2 | . | TGTGCCAGCAGGCCCACTAGCGGGGGGGCCCGTGAGCAGTTCTTC | CASRPTSGGAREQFF
. | TRBJ2-1 | 17 | TRBV27 | . | TGTGCCAGCAGTCCCGATTACAGGGGGGGCTCCTACAATGAGCAGTTCTTC | CASSPDYRGGSYNEQFF
. | TRBJ2-1 | 14 | TRBV6-6 | . | TGTGCCAGCACCCCGGGGGAGCGACGCAATGAGCAGTTCTTC | CASTPGERRNEQFF
. | TRBJ1-1 | 14 | TRBV6-6 | . | TGTGCCAGCAGGCCGGGAGCGGGGGGCACTGAAGCTTTCTTT | CASRPGAGGTEAFF
TRBD1 | TRBJ1-1 | 18 | TRBV6-1 | . | TGTGCCAGCAGTGAACTGAGGGACAGGGGAGCGTCGAACACTGAAGCTTTCTTT | CASSELRDRGASNTEAFF
TRBD2 | TRBJ2-7 | 15 | TRBV9 | . | TGTGCCAGCAGCGTAGGGGACGGGAGGATCGACGAGCAGTACTTC | CASSVGDGRIDEQYF
. | TRBJ1-4 | 14 | TRBV30 | . | TGTGCCTGGAGTAGTGTCGGGTCTAATGAAAAACTGTTTTTT | CAWSSVGSNEKLFF
TRBD2 | TRBJ2-2 | 15 | TRBV5-1 | . | TGCGCCAGCAGCTTGGGACTAGCCGGCTCCGGGGAGCTGTTTTTT | CASSLGLAGSGELFF
. | TRBJ1-2 | 13 | TRBV12-5 | once | TGTGCTAGTGGTTTGGAGGCAGGGAGAGGCTACACCTTC | CASGLEAGRGYTF
. | TRBJ2-3 | 16 | TRBV7-2 | once | TGTGCCAGCAGCTTAGTGGCGGCCTCCGGCACAGATACGCAGTATTTT | CASSLVAASGTDTQYF
. | TRBJ2-6 | 16 | TRBV5-1 | . | TGCGCCAGCAGCCAGACAGGCGTACCTGGGGCCAACGTCCTGACTTTC | CASSQTGVPGANVLTF
. | TRBJ1-1 | 14 | TRBV5-1 | . | TGCGCCAGCAGCCGGGAATGGACGAACACTGAAGCTTTCTTT | CASSREWTNTEAFF